The 26 T cell receptor beta chains below come from one sample, sequenced in a study of CD8+ T cells in alopecia areata. In each case, RNA was isolated and then reverse transcribed into cDNA as the sequencing template. Using immunoSEQ multiplex PCR, the repertoire was profiled, and TCRdb retains in-frame clones only, with some absent. Of around 97,000 clones in the sample, over 75% were seen once. Treatment described: oral pan-JAK inhibitor, 5-10 mg twice daily. Sample: CD8+ T cells sorted from blood, taken between weeks 30 and 35, from a patient treated with tofacitinib. All receptors derive from a human donor with alopecia areata.

This clone was found a few times. J is TRBJ2-2 and V is TRBV7-3, with 10 positions matching TRBD2. Germline CDR1 and CDR2: SGHTA and FQGTGA. Losses at the gene ends were 4 bases for V and 7 bases for J; bases not matched to a gene: 9. The CDR3 has 16 amino acids. CDR3 sequence reads: CASSSGTSELGGELFF. Here the CDR3 DNA reads TGTGCCAGCAGCTCCGGGACTAGCGAATTAGGCGGGGAGCTGTTTTTT.

The chain couples TRBV19 to TRBJ2-7, with a tentative D call TRBD1 (5 bases). Germline V gene sequence: CDR1 LNHDA, CDR2 SQIVND (reference sequence). Trimming cost V 6 bases and J 0 bases, with 15 bases left between them. The CDR3 runs 15 residues. The CDR3 is CASSWGPLTSYEQYF. Here the CDR3 DNA reads TGTGCCAGTAGCTGGGGCCCTCTCACCTCCTACGAGCAGTACTTC.

The chain employs TRBV27 and TRBJ2-7, with 9 bases lining up with TRBD2. Germline loops: CDR1 MNHEY, CDR2 SMNVEV (reference sequence). The length of the CDR3 is 16 residues. V dropped 1 base and J dropped 0; count of bases not matched to a gene: 4. The CDR3 loop is CASSLWASGISYEQYF. For the CDR3, the DNA is TGTGCCAGCAGTTTATGGGCTAGCGGGATCTCCTACGAGCAGTACTTC.

The chain uses TRBV7-9 and TRBJ2-7; D unresolved. Germline V gene lookup returns CDR1 SEHNR and CDR2 FQNEAQ (reference sequence). Trimming took off 5 bases at V and 2 bases at J, with 19 bases between the two ends. This CDR3 has 16 amino acids. The CDR3 reads CASSPRGTKSAYEQYF. In DNA, the CDR3 is TGTGCCAGCAGCCCTAGAGGCACTAAATCCGCCTACGAGCAGTACTTC.

This chain links TRBV7-6 with TRBJ2-1; D uncertain. Per the germline V gene, CDR1 is SGHVS and CDR2 is FNYEAQ. Between the trimmed V and J ends, which lost 4 bases and 4 bases, there was a span of 14 bases. This CDR3 has 15 amino acids. The CDR3 DNA is TGTGCCAGCAGCTCTCGAGCCGAGTCTTACAATGAGCAGTTCTTC. Translation: CASSSRAESYNEQFF.

The rearrangement joins TRBV11-2 to TRBJ2-5; 12 nucleotides align to TRBD1. Germline loops: CDR1 SGHAT, CDR2 FQNNGV. J was trimmed by 5 bases and V by 2 bases; bases with no gene match: 3. The CDR3 covers 15 residues. The CDR3 nucleotides read TGTGCCAGCAGCTTATGGGGACAGGGGGCGGAGACCCAGTACTTC. Its translation: CASSLWGQGAETQYF.

The chain combines TRBV4-1 with TRBJ2-3; D ambiguous. Trimming shortened V by 1 base and J by 6 bases, and 11 bases separated the two germline ends. Germline V lookup: CDR1 MGHRA, CDR2 YSYEKL. The CDR3 consists of 14 residues. CDR3: CASSQVSATDTQYF. For the CDR3, the DNA is TGCGCCAGCAGCCAAGTATCGGCTACCGATACGCAGTATTTT.

CDR3 in amino acids: CASSPERVMNTEAFF. The CDR3 DNA reads TGCGCCAGCAGCCCGGAGAGGGTCATGAACACTGAAGCTTTCTTT. V gene TRBV4-1 combines with J gene TRBJ1-1; D remains ambiguous. Trimming removed 4 bases at V and 0 bases at J, with 12 bases between. There are 15 residues in the CDR3. Germline-derived CDR1 and CDR2 are MGHRA and YSYEKL.

V gene TRBV29-1 combines with J gene TRBJ2-6, with D possibly TRBD1 on 6 matching bases. Trimming took off 7 bases at V and 0 bases at J, with 7 bases between the two ends. CDR1 SQVTM and CDR2 ANQGSEA come from the germline V gene. This CDR3 has 13 residues. CDR3 nucleotides: TGCAGCGGACAGGCCTCTGGGGCCAACGTCCTGACTTTC. Its translation: CSGQASGANVLTF. Full variable domain (remainder filled in from reference TRBV29-1 and TRBJ2-6): SAVISQKPSRDICQRGTSLTIQCQVDSQVTMMFWYRQQPGQSLTLIATANQGSEATYESGFVIDKFPISRPNLTFSTLTVSNMSPEDSSIYLCSGQASGANVLTFGAGSRLTVL.

This chain uses TRBV23-1 with TRBJ2-1; D possibly matches TRBD1 or TRBD2 (5 bases each). Being an ORF, TRBV23-1 has a function that is uncertain. Trimming pared 4 bases from V and 5 bases from J, leaving 12 bases between. The CDR3 is 14 amino acids. CDR3 loop: CASSPREPDNEQFF. For the CDR3, the DNA is TGCGCCAGCAGTCCCAGGGAGCCCGACAATGAGCAGTTCTTC.

This rearrangement joins TRBV11-2 to TRBJ2-1; TRBD2 agrees at 7 bases. The V segment lost 0 bases and the J segment 8 bases; nucleotides outside the gene matches: 4. This CDR3 is built from 14 residues. The germline CDR1 and CDR2 sequences are SGHAT and FQNNGV. The CDR3, as DNA: TGTGCCAGCAGCTTAGAGTACCTAGCGGATGAGCAGTTCTTC. This sequence encodes CASSLEYLADEQFF.

This clone occurred once. The chain employs TRBV7-6 and TRBJ2-7, with a possible D match to TRBD2 (5 bases). The length of the CDR3 is 12 residues. Trimming cost V 2 bases and J 6 bases, with 8 bases left between them. Germline lookup yields CDR1 SGHVS and CDR2 FNYEAQ. The CDR3 is CASSLPGIEQYF. The CDR3 nucleotides are TGTGCCAGCAGCTTACCGGGGATCGAGCAGTACTTC.

The chain employs TRBV9 and TRBJ1-2, with D unclear. Germline loops: CDR1 SGDLS, CDR2 YYNGEE. Trimming stripped 0 bases from V and 5 bases from J, with 14 bases between. This CDR3 has 15 amino acids. CDR3 DNA sequence: TGTGCCAGCAGCGTAGCTGGACCGGAGCTTTATGGCTACACCTTC. It translates to CASSVAGPELYGYTF.

About this clone: Distinct nucleotide sequences in the sample also encode this CDR3. This sequence joins TRBV29-1 and TRBJ1-1, with D tentatively TRBD1 (6 bases). V was pared by 6 bases and J by 3 bases, with 11 bases between. Per the germline V gene, CDR1 is SQVTM and CDR2 is ANQGSEA. CDR3 size: 12 residues. The CDR3 sequence: CSVGAGDTEAFF. The CDR3 bases are TGCAGCGTGGGGGCGGGTGACACTGAAGCTTTCTTT. Supplemented by reference TRBV29-1 and TRBJ1-1, the full variable domain reads SAVISQKPSRDICQRGTSLTIQCQVDSQVTMMFWYRQQPGQSLTLIATANQGSEATYESGFVIDKFPISRPNLTFSTLTVSNMSPEDSSIYLCSVGAGDTEAFFGQGTRLTVV.

The CDR3 is CSVEPLGDSTDTQYF. CDR3 DNA: TGCAGCGTTGAACCATTGGGGGATAGCACAGATACGCAGTATTTT. The genes are TRBV29-1 and TRBJ2-3; D might be TRBD1 or TRBD2, each matching 5 bases. The CDR3 loop spans 15 amino acids. Germline lookup yields CDR1 SQVTM and CDR2 ANQGSEA. Trimming removed 2 bases at V and 0 bases at J, with 12 bases between.

This clone has a single count. The rearrangement joins TRBV30 to TRBJ2-5; 8 bases match TRBD1. The J call may be incorrect, as the DNA end agrees better with TRBJ2-7. Germline loops: CDR1 GTSNPN, CDR2 SVGIG (reference sequence). The CDR3 is 13 amino acids. CDR3 in amino acids: CAWNPDRAYEQYF. The CDR3, as DNA: TGTGCCTGGAACCCGGACAGGGCTTACGAGCAGTACTTC.

The V gene is TRBV19, the J gene TRBJ1-2; TRBD1 aligns across 8 bases. This CDR3 is built from 15 residues. With V trimmed by 4 bases and J by 8 bases, 12 bases remained unmatched. From germline, CDR1 is LNHDA and CDR2 SQIVND (reference sequence). CDR3 sequence (DNA): TGTGCCAGTAGTAGTACGGGACAGGAATTGAGAGGCTACACCTTC. Its translation is CASSSTGQELRGYTF.

The genes are TRBV9 and TRBJ2-5, with 8 bases lining up with TRBD1. The V gene's germline CDR1 is SGDLS and CDR2 YYNGEE. This CDR3 has 16 residues. V dropped 4 bases and J dropped 7; count of bases not matched to a gene: 15. DNA for the CDR3: TGTGCCAGCAGCCCGGCAGGACAGGGTCCCCACTGGACCCAGTACTTC. The encoded protein is CASSPAGQGPHWTQYF.

V usage is TRBV6-1 and J usage is TRBJ1-1, with D tentatively TRBD1 (5 bases). CDR1 and CDR2 from the germline V gene are MNHNS and SASEGT. This CDR3 is built from 13 residues. V dropped 6 bases and J dropped 8 bases, with 16 bases sitting between them. CDR3 protein: CASRPQGWPEAFF. The CDR3 DNA follows: TGTGCCAGCAGACCCCAGGGTTGGCCGGAAGCTTTCTTT.

This clone was observed a handful of times. The chain joins TRBV29-1 to TRBJ1-3; D is undetermined. CDR3 size: 13 residues. V lost 7 bases, J lost 0 bases, and 10 bases lay in between. CDR1 is SQVTM, CDR2 ANQGSEA, per germline. CDR3 coding DNA: TGCAGCGGGTCGAAGGGCTCTGGAAACACCATATATTTT. Amino acids: CSGSKGSGNTIYF. The complete variable domain, with remaining parts taken from reference TRBV29-1 and TRBJ1-3, reads SAVISQKPSRDICQRGTSLTIQCQVDSQVTMMFWYRQQPGQSLTLIATANQGSEATYESGFVIDKFPISRPNLTFSTLTVSNMSPEDSSIYLCSGSKGSGNTIYFGEGSWLTVV.

V and J are TRBV15 and TRBJ2-1; unclear D gene. Per the germline V gene, CDR1 is LNHNV and CDR2 is YYDKDF (reference sequence). V lost 0 bases and J 6 bases, leaving 9 bases between the germline ends. The CDR3 is made up of 14 amino acids. CDR3 sequence reads: CATSREAAVNEQFF. CDR3 DNA: TGTGCCACCAGCAGAGAGGCTGCCGTCAATGAGCAGTTCTTC. Full variable domain (missing parts from reference TRBV15 and TRBJ2-1): DAMVIQNPRYQVTQFGKPVTLSCSQTLNHNVMYWYQQKSSQAPKLLFHYYDKDFNNEADTPDNFQSRRPNTSFCFLDIRSPGLGDTAMYLCATSREAAVNEQFFGPGTRLTVL.

V and J are TRBV23-1 and TRBJ2-2, with TRBD2 matching 9 bases. TRBV23-1 belongs to the ORF category, with a function that is uncertain. With V trimmed by 6 bases and J by 7 bases, 15 bases remained unmatched. This CDR3 comprises 17 residues. The CDR3 region has the DNA TGCGCCAGCAGACTTATCTGCGGGAGGGCCTTCGGCGGGGAGCTGTTTTTT. Protein: CASRLICGRAFGGELFF.

The chain employs TRBV19 and TRBJ2-7; D gene uncertain. Per germline, CDR1 LNHDA and CDR2 SQIVND (reference sequence). The CDR3 is 13 amino acids. The ends were cut back, 3 bases at V and 3 bases at J, with 9 bases in the middle. CDR3 DNA sequence: TGTGCCAGTAGTATCGGACGCAGCTACGAGCAGTACTTC. This encodes CASSIGRSYEQYF.

Note on this clone: The junction and the germline gene differ at one end; a read error may be behind it. This chain joins TRBV9 and TRBJ1-2; 9 nucleotides agree with TRBD1. Germline V gene lookup returns CDR1 SGDLS and CDR2 YYNGEE. The CDR3 contains 12 residues. The CDR3 coding sequence is TGTGCCAGCAGCGCACCGGGACAGGGATCATTCTTC. This translates into CASSAPGQGSFF.

The V gene is TRBV2, the J gene TRBJ2-2; D unresolved. V was clipped by 2 bases and J by 4 bases, with 8 bases between them. This CDR3 is 14 amino acids long. Germline CDR1 reads SNHLY; CDR2 reads FYNNEI. Here the CDR3 DNA reads TGTGCCAGCAGTGAACGGCGAGGCACCGGGGAGCTGTTTTTT. This gives the protein CASSERRGTGELFF.

The V gene is TRBV5-4, the J gene TRBJ2-7; D gene unclear. Looked up from germline, CDR1 is SGHNT and CDR2 is YYREEE (reference sequence). The V end lost 1 base, the J end lost 7 bases, and 12 bases lay between the germline ends. CDR3 size: 13 residues. The DNA for the CDR3 is TGTGCCAGCAGCTTGCCCCCCTATGGGGAGCAGTACTTC. This encodes CASSLPPYGEQYF.